This T cell receptor (beta chain) comes out of a study of early T cells in non-severe SARS-CoV-2 infection (dated by TCRdb to about 2021). The study in broad terms: TCR sequencing used bulk RNA from unsorted whole blood, so alpha and beta chains could not be paired. General conclusions and limits of the study: VDJdb matching was skewed toward anti-spike CD8 responses, so virus-specific expansions were likely underestimated and private and CD4 specificities were missed.

This was a case-control study nested in a cohort of healthcare workers in London, UK, who had nasopharyngeal swab PCR tests and blood samples taken every week. Healthcare workers were enrolled in the week of the UK lockdown, from 23 to 31 March 2020, and were followed every week for up to roughly 16 weeks. This clonotype was seen more than once but under ten times. Its antigen target is currently unknown. No base quality values were provided; no much bigger clone lies one nucleotide off. The library relied on 5' RACE. The sample was run on a NextSeq 500. In the TCR library protocol, unique molecular identifiers were attached to individual cDNA molecules to correct for PCR bias and sequencing error. Both TCR alpha and beta chains were sequenced, and tight co-correlation was observed between alpha and beta sequence abundances in each sample. As for the authors' bioinformatics: Decombinator V4 was used to annotate TCR sequences for V gene, J gene and CDR3. TCRs were defined as expanded if a significant change between any two time points was detected under a Poisson model with p below 0.0001. Abundances of TCRs were expressed as counts per million after normalisation to the total number of TCRs sequenced in each sample. VDJdb, accessed 1 November 2021, was searched for CMV, EBV and SARS-CoV-2 annotated TCRs, excluding TCRs annotated for multiple antigens. Through fastp at Q25 and MiXCR, TCRdb rebuilt clones from the public reads, retaining in-frame beta chains. CDR3 protein sequences are deduplicated, and each keeps its most common genes and DNA. The V and J calls, along with clone size, are taken from TCRdb and not from the paper's own processing. Within this sample are about 61,000 distinct CDR3 sequences, with 10% to 14% of them counted one time only. The ten largest clones take up 1.7% of the sample.

The specimen sequenced was whole blood. The TCR originated in an adult who was a healthcare worker with PCR-confirmed SARS-CoV-2 infection or an uninfected control (not recorded which).

This receptor carries the CDR3 CASSVNRGSQPQHF. The nucleotide sequence is TGTGCCAGCAGCGTGAACAGGGGGAGCCAGCCCCAGCATTTT. The V and J genes are TRBV5-5 and TRBJ1-5; TRBD1 fits 8 bases in the junction. V and J are trimmed by 4 bases and 7 bases, and the gene matches miss 7 bases of the junction. CDR1 and CDR2 (SGHKS, YYEKEE) derive from the germline V gene (reference sequence). From its cysteine to its phenylalanine, the CDR3 spans 14 amino acids. The kept DNA is CDR3 alone, 42 bases in frame from the first base.